The sequence of this T cell receptor beta chain was determined in a study of blood T cell repertoires in COVID-19. Study summary: The United States, Italy and Spain provided the acute and convalescent COVID-19 samples. The analysed material was cDNA or gDNA that came from T cells, B-cell-depleted T cells, or PBMCs.

CDR1 SGHRS and CDR2 YFSETQ come from the germline V gene. This CDR3 is 16 amino acids long. Trimming shortened V by 0 bases and J by 4 bases, and 14 bases separated the two germline ends. Authors' processing steps: Reference gene primer amplification yielded estimated nucleated cell counts. Sequencing used immunoSEQ multiplex PCR; TCRdb keeps in-frame clones, though not all of them. That table is the source of V, J and clone size, and D and trimming were worked out from the DNA. The sample includes about 320,000 clones, 85% of them seen just once. The sequence was collected from a human donor in a cohort sampled during active COVID-19. The gene calls are TRBV5-1 and TRBJ1-5, with D possibly TRBD1 on 6 matching bases. Sequenced sample: peripheral blood. The CDR3 spells CASSLGDRSWNQPQHF. CDR3 nucleotide sequence: TGCGCCAGCAGCTTGGGCGACAGGAGTTGGAATCAGCCCCAGCATTTT.